The 13 T cell receptor beta chains presented below share a single source sample, sequenced in a study of chemoradiotherapy in HPV16-positive cancers. Repertoires were generated with immunoSEQ multiplex PCR, while TCRdb's copy carries only in-frame clones and drops some. Of some 70,000 clones in the sample, around nine tenths were seen once. The specimen was blood, collected from a patient who underwent chemoradiotherapy. Source of these receptors: a human donor with HPV-associated anogenital cancer.

Worth noting for this clone: One junction end does not reproduce the germline sequence, and a read error may be involved. Distinct nucleotide sequences in the sample also encode this CDR3. This CDR3 reads CASSPPGYASRVGELFF. CDR3 nucleotides: TGTGCCAGTAGCCCACCCGGGTATGCCTCTCGGGTAGGGGAGCTGTTTTTT. This chain connects TRBV14 to TRBJ2-2; D not certain. The CDR3 extends over 17 amino acids. Germline assignment: CDR1 SGHDN and CDR2 FVKESK.

The chain links TRBV6-5 to TRBJ1-3; unclear D gene. V dropped 2 bases and J dropped 0 bases, with 11 bases sitting between them. The length of the CDR3 is 16 residues. The germline CDR1 and CDR2 sequences are MNHEY and SVGAGI. The chain's CDR3 is CASSYTALDSGNTIYF. DNA for the CDR3: TGTGCCAGCAGTTACACCGCCCTTGACTCTGGAAACACCATATATTTT.

The V gene is TRBV6-5, the J gene TRBJ2-7, with D perhaps matching TRBD1 or TRBD2 (5 bases each). Germline CDR1 is MNHEY and CDR2 is SVGAGI. The CDR3 consists of 14 residues. The V and J ends lost 0 bases and 5 bases respectively, with 11 bases between them. The CDR3 DNA reads as TGTGCCAGCAGTTACTCAGGGGAGAAGCACGAGCAGTACTTC. The encoded protein is CASSYSGEKHEQYF.

This rearrangement joins TRBV4-1 to TRBJ2-1; D gene ambiguous. Per germline, CDR1 MGHRA and CDR2 YSYEKL. V dropped 0 bases and J dropped 4 bases, with 4 bases sitting between them. The CDR3 sequence is 13 residues long. The CDR3 DNA is TGCGCCAGCAGCCAAGATGAATACAATGAGCAGTTCTTC. Its translation is CASSQDEYNEQFF.

The rearrangement uses TRBV7-6 and TRBJ1-1; 9 nucleotides match TRBD1. J gave up 4 bases and V 5 bases, and 14 bases lay outside the gene matches. This CDR3 is 17 amino acids long. Germline-derived CDR1 and CDR2 are SGHVS and FNYEAQ. CDR3 coding DNA: TGTGCCAGCAGCCCCGTACCGGGACAGGGAAGGGGCACTGAAGCTTTCTTT. Its translation is CASSPVPGQGRGTEAFF.

The rearrangement links TRBV2 to TRBJ1-5; D ambiguous. This CDR3 has 15 residues. V lost 0 bases to trimming and J lost 1 base, with 7 bases between them. Germline CDR1 is SNHLY and CDR2 is FYNNEI. CDR3 residues: CASSEAGISNQPQHF. The CDR3 DNA reads as TGTGCCAGCAGTGAAGCAGGTATAAGCAATCAGCCCCAGCATTTT. The complete variable domain, with remaining parts taken from reference TRBV2 and TRBJ1-5, reads EPEVTQTPSHQVTQMGQEVILRCVPISNHLYFYWYRQILGQKVEFLVSFYNNEISEKSEIFDDQFSVERPDGSNFTLKIRSTKLEDSAMYFCASSEAGISNQPQHFGDGTRLSIL.

V gene TRBV5-6 combines with J gene TRBJ1-2; D perhaps matches TRBD1 (6 bases). This CDR3 is 16 amino acids long. Germline loops: CDR1 SGHDT, CDR2 YYEEEE. Trimming left V 0 bases short and J 0 bases short, with 12 bases between. The CDR3 loop is CASSLAVGGTNYGYTF. The DNA for the CDR3 is TGTGCCAGCAGCTTGGCGGTAGGGGGGACTAACTATGGCTACACCTTC.

The rearrangement uses TRBV7-2 and TRBJ1-2; tentatively, D is TRBD1 (5 bases). CDR1 is SGHTA and CDR2 is FQGNSA in the germline V gene. The V and J ends lost 6 bases and 0 bases respectively, with 17 bases between them. CDR3 size: 16 residues. The CDR3, as DNA: TGTGCCAGCAGGGTACAGGCCACCTCAGCTAACTATGGCTACACCTTC. This translates into CASRVQATSANYGYTF.

V gene TRBV19 combines with J gene TRBJ2-5; tentative D call: TRBD2 (5 bases). V lost 6 bases and J lost 5, with 16 bases in between. CDR1 LNHDA and CDR2 SQIVND come from the germline V gene (reference sequence). The CDR3 covers 14 residues. The CDR3 DNA reads TGTGCCAGTAGCTTAAGACGGGGTGCGGAGACCCAGTACTTC. As protein: CASSLRRGAETQYF.

The rearrangement joins TRBV28 to TRBJ2-3, with TRBD2 identical over 12 bases. Germline loops: CDR1 MDHEN, CDR2 SYDVKM. This CDR3 spans 17 amino acids. J lost 4 bases, V lost 8 bases, and 13 bases had no gene match. For the CDR3, the DNA is TGTGCCAGCGGTCTAGCGGGAGGGCCGAATCGGGCAGATACGCAGTATTTT. It yields the protein CASGLAGGPNRADTQYF.

The gene calls are TRBV19 and TRBJ1-1; no firm D call. The germline CDR1 and CDR2 sequences are LNHDA and SQIVND (reference sequence). The germline V and J ends were trimmed by 4 bases and 7 bases, with 16 bases remaining between them. The CDR3 has 14 residues. CDR3 DNA sequence: TGTGCCAGTAGTAACCACCCCCCCGGGAGTGAAGCTTTCTTT. This sequence encodes CASSNHPPGSEAFF.

The rearrangement uses TRBV6-1 and TRBJ2-5; the D gene is possibly TRBD2 (6 bases). The V gene's germline CDR1 is MNHNS and CDR2 SASEGT. V gave up 6 bases and J gave up 4 bases, with 9 bases separating them. The CDR3 contains 12 residues. The CDR3 DNA sequence: TGTGCCAGCAGGGGACTGCTAGAGACCCAGTACTTC. Translated, it gives CASRGLLETQYF.

V usage is TRBV9 and J usage is TRBJ2-2; 7 bases fit TRBD1. With V trimmed by 2 bases and J by 6 bases, 7 bases remained unmatched. From germline, CDR1 is SGDLS and CDR2 YYNGEE. The CDR3 runs to 15 residues. The CDR3 nucleotides are TGTGCCAGCAGCGTTAAACAGGGGTCGTCCGGGGAGCTGTTTTTT. It translates to CASSVKQGSSGELFF.